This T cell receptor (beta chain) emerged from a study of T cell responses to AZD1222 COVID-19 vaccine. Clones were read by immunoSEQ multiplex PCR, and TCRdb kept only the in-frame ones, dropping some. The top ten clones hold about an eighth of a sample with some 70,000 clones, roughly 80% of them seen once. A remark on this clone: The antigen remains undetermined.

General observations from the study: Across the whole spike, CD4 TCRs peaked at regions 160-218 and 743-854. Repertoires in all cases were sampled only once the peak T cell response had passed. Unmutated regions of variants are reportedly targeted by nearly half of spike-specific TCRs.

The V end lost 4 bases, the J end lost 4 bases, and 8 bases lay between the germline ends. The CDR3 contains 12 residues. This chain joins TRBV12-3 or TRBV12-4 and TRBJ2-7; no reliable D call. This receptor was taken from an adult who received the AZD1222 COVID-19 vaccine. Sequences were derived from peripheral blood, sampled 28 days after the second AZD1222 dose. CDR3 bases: TGTGCCAGCAGTTCCATACCTTACGAGCAGTACTTC. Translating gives CASSSIPYEQYF.